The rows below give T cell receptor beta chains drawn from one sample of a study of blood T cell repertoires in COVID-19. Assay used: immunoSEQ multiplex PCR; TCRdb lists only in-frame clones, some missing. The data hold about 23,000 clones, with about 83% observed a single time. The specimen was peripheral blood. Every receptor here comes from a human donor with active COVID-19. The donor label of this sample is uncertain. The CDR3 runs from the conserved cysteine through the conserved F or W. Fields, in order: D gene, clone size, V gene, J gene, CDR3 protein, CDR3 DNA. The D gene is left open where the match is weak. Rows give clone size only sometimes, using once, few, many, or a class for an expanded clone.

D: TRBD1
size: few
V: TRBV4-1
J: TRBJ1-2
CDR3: CASSQLPGQNYGYTF
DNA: TGCGCCAGCAGCCAACTACCGGGACAGAACTATGGCTACACCTTC

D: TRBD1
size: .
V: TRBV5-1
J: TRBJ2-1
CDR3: CASSLGGTGPGNEQFF
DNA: TGCGCCAGCAGCTTGGGAGGGACAGGCCCCGGCAATGAGCAGTTCTTC

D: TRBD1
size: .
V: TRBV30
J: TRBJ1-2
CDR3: CAWSRDRPYGYTF
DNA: TGTGCCTGGAGCAGGGACAGGCCGTATGGCTACACCTTC

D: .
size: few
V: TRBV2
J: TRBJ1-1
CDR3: CASSETKLQDTEAFF
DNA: TGTGCCAGCAGTGAGACGAAGCTTCAGGACACTGAAGCTTTCTTT

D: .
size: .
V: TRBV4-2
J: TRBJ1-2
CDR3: CASSRGIYYGYTF
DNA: TGTGCCAGCAGCCGGGGCATTTACTATGGCTACACCTTC

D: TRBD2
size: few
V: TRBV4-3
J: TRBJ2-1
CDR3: CASSQDFVGLAYYNEQFF
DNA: TGCGCCAGCAGCCAAGATTTTGTGGGACTAGCGTACTACAATGAGCAGTTCTTC

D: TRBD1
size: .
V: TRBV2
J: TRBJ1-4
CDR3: CASKDRGGTNEKLFF
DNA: TGTGCCAGCAAGGACAGGGGAGGAACTAATGAAAAACTGTTTTTT

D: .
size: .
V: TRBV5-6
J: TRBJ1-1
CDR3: CASSWDMNTEAFF
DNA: TGTGCCAGCAGCTGGGACATGAACACTGAAGCTTTCTTT

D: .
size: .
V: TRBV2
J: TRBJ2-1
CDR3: CASSVEIWGDEQFF
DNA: TGTGCCAGCAGTGTCGAAATTTGGGGCGATGAGCAGTTCTTC

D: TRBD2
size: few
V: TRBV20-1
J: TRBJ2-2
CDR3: CSASRGLAAGELFF
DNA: TGCAGTGCTAGTCGGGGACTAGCCGCCGGGGAGCTGTTTTTT

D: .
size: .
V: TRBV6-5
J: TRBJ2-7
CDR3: CASSYSGNPTYEQYF
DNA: TGTGCCAGCAGTTACTCCGGGAACCCCACCTACGAGCAGTACTTC

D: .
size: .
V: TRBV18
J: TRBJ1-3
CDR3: CASSPRQGKGNTIYF
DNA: TGTGCCAGCTCACCACGGCAGGGAAAGGGAAACACCATATATTTT

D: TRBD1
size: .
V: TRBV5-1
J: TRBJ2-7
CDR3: CASSFPTRTGGYEQYF
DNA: TGCGCCAGCAGCTTCCCCACCAGGACAGGGGGTTACGAGCAGTACTTC

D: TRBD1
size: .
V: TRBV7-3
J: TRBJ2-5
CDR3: CASSANRGETQYF
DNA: TGTGCCAGCAGCGCCAACAGGGGGGAGACCCAGTACTTC

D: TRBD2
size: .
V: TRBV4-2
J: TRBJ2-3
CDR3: CASSQDAGATQYF
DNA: TGTGCCAGCAGCCAAGATGCGGGAGCTACGCAGTATTTT

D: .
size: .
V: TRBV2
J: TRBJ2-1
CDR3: CASRDSGYNEQFF
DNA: TGTGCCAGCAGAGATTCAGGGTACAATGAGCAGTTCTTC

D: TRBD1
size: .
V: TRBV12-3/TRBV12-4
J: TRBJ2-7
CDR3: CASSLVRTGVYF
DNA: TGTGCCAGCAGTTTAGTTCGGACAGGGGTGTACTTC

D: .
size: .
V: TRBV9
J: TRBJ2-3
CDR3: CASSLRGQEAQYF
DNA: TGTGCCAGCAGCCTTAGAGGTCAAGAGGCGCAGTATTTT

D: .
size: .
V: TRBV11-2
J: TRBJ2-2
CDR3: CASSFRQTGELFF
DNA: TGTGCCAGCAGCTTCAGACAGACCGGGGAGCTGTTTTTT

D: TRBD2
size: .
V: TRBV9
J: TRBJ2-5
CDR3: CASSAGPGGRQETQYF
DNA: TGTGCCAGCAGCGCAGGGCCGGGGGGGCGTCAGGAGACCCAGTACTTC

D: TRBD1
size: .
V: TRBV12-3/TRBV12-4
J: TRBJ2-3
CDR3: CASSSTGAYTQYF
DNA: TGTGCCAGCAGTTCAACAGGGGCATATACGCAGTATTTT

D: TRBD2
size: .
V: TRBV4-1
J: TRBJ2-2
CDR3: CASNRERGGTRELFF
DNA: TGCGCCAGCAACCGAGAAAGGGGAGGGACCAGGGAGCTGTTTTTT

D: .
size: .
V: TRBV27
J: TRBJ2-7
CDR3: CASSSPGEQYF
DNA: TGTGCCAGCAGTTCCCCGGGCGAGCAGTACTTC

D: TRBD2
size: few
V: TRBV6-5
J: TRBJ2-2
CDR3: CASSYGGGHTGELFF
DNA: TGTGCCAGCAGTTACGGCGGGGGGCACACCGGGGAGCTGTTTTTT

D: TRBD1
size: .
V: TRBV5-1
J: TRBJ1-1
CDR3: CASSPTGANTEAFF
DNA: TGCGCCAGCAGCCCGACAGGGGCGAACACTGAAGCTTTCTTT

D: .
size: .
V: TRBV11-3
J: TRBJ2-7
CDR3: CASSYGRGSAYEQYF
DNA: TGTGCCAGCAGCTATGGACGGGGATCTGCTTACGAGCAGTACTTC

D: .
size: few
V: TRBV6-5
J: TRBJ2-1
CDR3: CASRGSSYNEQFF
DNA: TGTGCCAGCAGGGGGAGCTCCTACAATGAGCAGTTCTTC

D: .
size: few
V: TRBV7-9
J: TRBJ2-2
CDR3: CASSLDQAFTGELFF
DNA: TGTGCCAGCAGCCTCGACCAGGCATTCACCGGGGAGCTGTTTTTT

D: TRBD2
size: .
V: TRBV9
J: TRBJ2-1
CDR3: CASSPHPGLAGYNEQFF
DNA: TGTGCCAGCAGCCCTCACCCGGGACTAGCGGGTTACAATGAGCAGTTCTTC

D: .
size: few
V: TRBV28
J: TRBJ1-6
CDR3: CASSSWGGFGLQRSYNSPLHF
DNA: TGTGCCAGCAGTTCATGGGGGGGATTCGGGCTACAACGCTCCTATAATTCACCCCTCCACTTT